The rows below give T cell receptor beta chains drawn from one sample of a study of CD8 T cells in ankylosing spondylitis. TCRdb reanalysed the 5' RACE reads using MiXCR and keeps one entry per CDR3 protein. The sample includes more than 600,000 distinct CDR3 sequences, under 20% of them seen just once. Sequencing was carried out using blood, either unsorted or a sorted T cell fraction (not recorded which). The receptors shown here come from a male donor with ankylosing spondylitis. Each CDR3 is given with its conserved first and last residue. Each record gives: D gene, J gene, V gene, clone size, CDR3 protein, CDR3 DNA. The D gene is left open where the match is weak. Clone size appears in some rows only: once, few, many, or a class for an expanded clone.

D: TRBD1; J: TRBJ1-6; V: TRBV10-2; size: few; CDR3: CASTGGTGGSYNSPLHF; DNA: TGCGCCAGCACTGGTGGGACAGGGGGCTCCTATAATTCACCCCTCCACTTT
D: TRBD2; J: TRBJ2-5; V: TRBV12-3/TRBV12-4; size: -; CDR3: CASRRAGVGETQYF; DNA: TGTGCCAGCAGACGAGCGGGAGTTGGGGAGACCCAGTACTTC
D: -; J: TRBJ2-7; V: TRBV4-1; size: many; CDR3: CASSRGTRTATYEQYF; DNA: TGCGCCAGCAGCCGGGGGACGAGGACAGCTACCTACGAGCAGTACTTC
D: TRBD2; J: TRBJ2-4; V: TRBV5-1; size: few; CDR3: CASSGEGQNIQYF; DNA: TGCGCCAGCAGCGGGGAGGGTCAAAACATTCAGTACTTC
D: -; J: TRBJ2-7; V: TRBV5-1; size: few; CDR3: CASSVGADPYEQYF; DNA: TGCGCCAGCAGCGTTGGGGCAGATCCCTACGAGCAGTACTTC
D: -; J: TRBJ2-5; V: TRBV9; size: few; CDR3: CASSVGDSVVGETQYF; DNA: TGTGCCAGCAGCGTAGGTGATAGCGTTGTTGGAGAGACCCAGTACTTC
D: TRBD1; J: TRBJ1-3; V: TRBV29-1; size: -; CDR3: CSVHLPQKTGSNRNTIYF; DNA: TGCAGCGTCCATTTACCCCAGAAGACAGGGAGTAACAGGAACACCATATATTTT
D: -; J: TRBJ2-3; V: TRBV2; size: -; CDR3: CASSGQFTDTQYF; DNA: TGTGCCAGCAGTGGACAGTTCACAGATACGCAGTATTTT
D: TRBD2; J: TRBJ2-7; V: TRBV4-3; size: few; CDR3: CASSQDTSGAYEQYF; DNA: TGCGCCAGCAGCCAAGATACTAGCGGGGCATACGAGCAGTACTTC
D: TRBD2; J: TRBJ2-2; V: TRBV4-3; size: few; CDR3: CASSHGLAGSGTGELFF; DNA: TGCGCCAGCAGTCACGGACTAGCGGGAAGTGGCACCGGGGAGCTGTTTTTT
D: TRBD2; J: TRBJ2-2; V: TRBV12-3/TRBV12-4; size: -; CDR3: CASRPSPGLAGEGTGELFF; DNA: TGTGCCAGCAGGCCCTCTCCGGGACTAGCGGGAGAAGGGACCGGGGAGCTGTTTTTT
D: -; J: TRBJ2-7; V: TRBV6-5; size: -; CDR3: CASSSVGNEQYF; DNA: TGTGCCAGCAGCTCGGTAGGCAACGAGCAGTACTTC
D: -; J: TRBJ2-7; V: TRBV6-2/TRBV6-3; size: -; CDR3: CASSYGAGDLIYEQYF; DNA: TGTGCCAGCAGTTACGGTGCAGGTGACCTTATTTACGAGCAGTACTTC
D: TRBD1; J: TRBJ2-1; V: TRBV2; size: -; CDR3: CASSMEGQGVDEQFF; DNA: TGTGCCAGCAGCATGGAAGGACAGGGAGTGGATGAGCAGTTCTTC
D: TRBD1; J: TRBJ2-2; V: TRBV27; size: few; CDR3: CASARQGNTGELFF; DNA: TGTGCCAGCGCTCGACAGGGGAACACCGGGGAGCTGTTTTTT
D: TRBD1; J: TRBJ2-2; V: TRBV2; size: -; CDR3: CASRGTGVFHGELFF; DNA: TGTGCCAGCAGGGGGACAGGGGTTTTTCACGGGGAGCTGTTTTTT
D: -; J: TRBJ1-2; V: TRBV2; size: -; CDR3: CASRDSIWGDGYTF; DNA: TGTGCCAGCAGGGACTCCATATGGGGTGATGGCTACACCTTC
D: TRBD1; J: TRBJ2-5; V: TRBV20-1; size: few; CDR3: CSARDNQGVEETQYF; DNA: TGCAGTGCTAGAGATAACCAGGGGGTGGAGGAGACCCAGTACTTC
D: TRBD1; J: TRBJ2-1; V: TRBV7-9; size: few; CDR3: CASSLSTGGPYNEQFF; DNA: TGTGCCAGCAGCTTATCGACAGGGGGGCCCTACAATGAGCAGTTCTTC
D: TRBD1; J: TRBJ1-4; V: TRBV4-1; size: -; CDR3: CASSQPGQGATNEKLFF; DNA: TGCGCCAGCAGCCAGCCCGGACAGGGCGCAACTAATGAAAAACTGTTTTTT
D: -; J: TRBJ2-7; V: TRBV5-1; size: once; CDR3: CASSLIVDHYEQYF; DNA: TGCGCCAGCAGCTTGATCGTTGACCACTACGAGCAGTACTTC
D: TRBD1; J: TRBJ2-7; V: TRBV5-1; size: -; CDR3: CASSFERDSTYEQYF; DNA: TGCGCCAGCAGCTTCGAACGGGACAGTACCTACGAGCAGTACTTC
D: -; J: TRBJ2-5; V: TRBV3-1; size: -; CDR3: CASSREGATRRETQYF; DNA: TGTGCCAGCAGCCGAGAAGGGGCTACCCGGAGAGAGACCCAGTACTTC
D: TRBD1; J: TRBJ1-1; V: TRBV6-1; size: few; CDR3: CAIRQGSTEAFF; DNA: TGTGCCATCCGACAGGGTTCCACTGAAGCTTTCTTT
D: -; J: TRBJ1-1; V: TRBV5-1; size: few; CDR3: CASSLDGRGSEAFF; DNA: TGCGCCAGCAGCTTGGATGGCAGGGGTTCTGAAGCTTTCTTT
D: TRBD2; J: TRBJ2-7; V: TRBV12-3/TRBV12-4; size: few; CDR3: CASSSGGNYEQYF; DNA: TGTGCCAGCAGTAGCGGGGGGAACTACGAGCAGTACTTC
D: -; J: TRBJ2-2; V: TRBV15; size: many; CDR3: CATAPRGRTENTGELFF; DNA: TGTGCCACCGCCCCGCGCGGCAGAACAGAAAACACCGGGGAGCTGTTTTTT
D: -; J: TRBJ1-1; V: TRBV21-1; size: -; CDR3: CASSKGQVRWRNTEAFF; DNA: TGTGCCAGCAGCAAAGGACAGGTGAGGTGGAGGAACACTGAAGCTTTCTTT
D: -; J: TRBJ1-2; V: TRBV2; size: -; CDR3: CASSNTWARYTF; DNA: TGTGCCAGCAGTAATACTTGGGCCCGCTACACCTTC
D: TRBD2; J: TRBJ2-1; V: TRBV7-3; size: -; CDR3: CASSPIAGTTYNEQFF; DNA: TGTGCCAGCAGCCCCATAGCGGGAACGACCTACAATGAGCAGTTCTTC